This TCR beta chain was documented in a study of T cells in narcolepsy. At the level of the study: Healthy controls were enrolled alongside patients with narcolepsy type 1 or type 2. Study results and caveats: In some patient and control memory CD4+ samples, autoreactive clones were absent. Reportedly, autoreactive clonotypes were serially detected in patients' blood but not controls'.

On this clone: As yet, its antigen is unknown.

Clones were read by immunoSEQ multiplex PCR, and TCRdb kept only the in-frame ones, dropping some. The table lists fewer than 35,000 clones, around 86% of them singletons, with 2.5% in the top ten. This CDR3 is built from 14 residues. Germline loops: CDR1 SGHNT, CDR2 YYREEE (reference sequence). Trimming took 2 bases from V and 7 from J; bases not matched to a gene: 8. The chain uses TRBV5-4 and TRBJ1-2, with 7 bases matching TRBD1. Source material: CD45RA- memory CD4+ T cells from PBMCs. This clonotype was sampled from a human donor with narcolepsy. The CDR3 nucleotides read TGTGCCAGCAGCTTTTACGACAGGGTCTCTGGCTACACCTTC. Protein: CASSFYDRVSGYTF.